One TCR beta chain is described in this entry. Under the authors' procedure: Quantification of nucleated cells was approximated via reference gene primer amplification. Sequencing used immunoSEQ multiplex PCR; TCRdb keeps in-frame clones, though not all of them. The V and J calls and clone size are taken from that table; D and trimming were inferred from the DNA. The data contain fewer than 500,000 clones, 88% of them singletons. Germline trimming cut 3 bases from V and 3 bases from J; bases unmatched to any gene: 5. Per germline, CDR1 SEHNR and CDR2 FQNEAQ (reference sequence). The CDR3 contains 15 residues. The data were taken from a study of blood T cell repertoires in COVID-19.

The rearrangement joins TRBV7-9 to TRBJ2-7; 10 bases map to TRBD1. The sequenced sample consisted of PBMCs or T cells enriched from blood (not recorded which). The clonotype comes from a woman aged 25 to 39 with acute COVID-19. The CDR3 region is CASSLRGQGHYEQYF. In DNA, the CDR3 is TGTGCCAGCAGCTTGAGGGGACAGGGGCACTACGAGCAGTACTTC.